These 9 T cell receptor beta chains were all obtained from the same sample, sequenced in a study of T cell responses to AZD1222 COVID-19 vaccine. Method: immunoSEQ multiplex PCR; TCRdb's copy keeps in-frame clones and lacks some. The repertoire table contains about 140,000 clones. Sequenced: peripheral blood. These receptors were obtained from an adult in good health.

This sequence joins TRBV6-2 or TRBV6-3 and TRBJ2-3, with TRBD2 matching 10 bases. CDR3 size: 18 residues. Germline V CDR1 and CDR2: MNHEY, SVGEGT. Germline trimming cut 0 bases from V and 2 bases from J; bases unmatched to any gene: 8. The CDR3 region has the DNA TGTGCCAGCAGTTACTCCCTCTCTAGCGGGGGTTTCACAGATACGCAGTATTTT. Translation gives CASSYSLSSGGFTDTQYF.

The chain is built from TRBV4-1 and TRBJ1-3; the D is unclear. Trimming took 1 base from V and 0 from J, leaving 7 bases between them. The CDR3 spans 15 residues. Germline V gene lookup returns CDR1 MGHRA and CDR2 YSYEKL. The CDR3 DNA is TGCGCCAGCAGCCAAGTACGGATCTCTGGAAACACCATATATTTT. This translates into CASSQVRISGNTIYF.

This chain links TRBV5-4 with TRBJ2-2; D is undetermined. This CDR3 is built from 16 residues. Trimming cost V 0 bases and J 1 base, with 10 bases left between them. Germline V lookup: CDR1 SGHNT, CDR2 YYREEE (reference sequence). CDR3 sequence: CASSLGLAQNTGELFF. CDR3 bases: TGTGCCAGCAGCTTGGGTTTGGCCCAGAACACCGGGGAGCTGTTTTTT.

The chain couples TRBV9 to TRBJ1-1, with TRBD1 matching 8 bases. The CDR3 totals 15 residues. V was clipped by 4 bases and J by 5 bases; unmatched bases: 10. Germline V gene sequence: CDR1 SGDLS, CDR2 YYNGEE. The CDR3 loop reads CASSSWTGSETEAFF. CDR3 DNA sequence: TGTGCCAGCAGCTCATGGACAGGGAGTGAGACTGAAGCTTTCTTT.

V usage is TRBV12-3 or TRBV12-4 and J usage is TRBJ1-5; no reliable D call. CDR3 size: 13 residues. V was pared by 5 bases and J by 5 bases, with 10 bases between. CDR3 coding DNA: TGTGCCAGCAGTCTAAACCAAGATCAGCCCCAGCATTTT. This sequence encodes CASSLNQDQPQHF.

V and J are TRBV18 and TRBJ2-3; D unclear. From germline, CDR1 is KGHSH and CDR2 LQKENI. The CDR3 consists of 11 residues. V lost 2 bases to trimming and J lost 4 bases, with 1 base between them. The CDR3 bases are TGTGCCAGCTCACCATCAGATACGCAGTATTTT. Encoded protein: CASSPSDTQYF.

The CDR3 sequence: CASSGLLAGAEQYF. In nucleotides, the CDR3 is TGTGCCAGCAGCGGGCTTCTTGCCGGGGCCGAGCAGTACTTC. This chain connects TRBV2 to TRBJ2-7; D is perhaps TRBD1 or TRBD2 (5 bases each). This CDR3 region has 14 residues. V lost 6 bases and J lost 6, with 18 bases in between. Germline V gene lookup returns CDR1 SNHLY and CDR2 FYNNEI.

The V call is TRBV6-5, the J call TRBJ2-2, with TRBD1 identical over 7 bases. The CDR3 contains 13 residues. V lost 8 bases and J lost 7; bases outside the gene matches: 7. Germline V lookup: CDR1 MNHEY, CDR2 SVGAGI. The chain's CDR3 is CASRQGGYGELFF. The CDR3 nucleotides read TGTGCCAGCCGACAGGGCGGTTACGGGGAGCTGTTTTTT.

For the CDR3, the DNA is TGTGCCAGCAGCTTAGGGACAGGGGGGGCAAGGGCCCAGCATTTT. Encoded protein: CASSLGTGGARAQHF. The chain links TRBV7-8 to TRBJ1-5, with 10 bases matching TRBD1. Germline V gene lookup returns CDR1 SGHVS and CDR2 FQNEAQ. The CDR3 spans 15 residues. V shed 1 base and J 11 bases; nucleotides not matched to a gene: 8.